The clone carrying this T cell receptor beta chain was seen more than once but under ten times. Its specificity is unknown. TCRdb independently ran MiXCR on the RT-PCR reads; one entry per CDR3 protein. Among about 830,000 distinct CDR3 sequences listed, less than 20% were seen once. The data belong to a study of response to subunit inactivated influenza vaccine. Study conclusions and caveats: Few additional T cells are recruited per seasonal influenza vaccination, authors suggested.

The receptor was isolated from a man between 50 and 59 years old who received an inactivated influenza vaccine. Sequenced here: PBMCs from blood, sampled approximately 5 days after vaccination.

CDR3 region: CASSPGEGAYNEQFF. The CDR3 coding sequence is TGTGCCAGCAGCCCGGGAGAGGGGGCCTACAATGAGCAGTTCTTC. This chain links TRBV7-2 with TRBJ2-1; D assignment may be TRBD1 or TRBD2 (6 bases each). The CDR3 covers 15 residues. In germline, CDR1 is SGHTA, CDR2 FQGNSA. V gave up 5 bases and J gave up 2 bases, with 13 bases separating them.